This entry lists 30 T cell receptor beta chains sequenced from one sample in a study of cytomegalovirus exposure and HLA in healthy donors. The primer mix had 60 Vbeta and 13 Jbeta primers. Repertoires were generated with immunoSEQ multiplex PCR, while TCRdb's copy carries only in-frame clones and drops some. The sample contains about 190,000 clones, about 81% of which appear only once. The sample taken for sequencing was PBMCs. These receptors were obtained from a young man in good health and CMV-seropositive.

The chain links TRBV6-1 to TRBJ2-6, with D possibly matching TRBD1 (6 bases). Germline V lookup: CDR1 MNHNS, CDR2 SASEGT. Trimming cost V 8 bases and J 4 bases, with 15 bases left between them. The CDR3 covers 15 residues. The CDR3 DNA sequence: TGTGCCAGCCTACAGGGTGGGTACGGGGCCAACGTCCTGACTTTC. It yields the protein CASLQGGYGANVLTF.

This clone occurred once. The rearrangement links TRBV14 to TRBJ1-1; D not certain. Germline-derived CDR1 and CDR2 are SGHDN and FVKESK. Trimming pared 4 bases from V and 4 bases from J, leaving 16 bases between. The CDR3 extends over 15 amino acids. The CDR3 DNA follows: TGTGCCAGCAGCCCAGACAAGCCTGGGAGCACTGAAGCTTTCTTT. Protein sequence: CASSPDKPGSTEAFF.

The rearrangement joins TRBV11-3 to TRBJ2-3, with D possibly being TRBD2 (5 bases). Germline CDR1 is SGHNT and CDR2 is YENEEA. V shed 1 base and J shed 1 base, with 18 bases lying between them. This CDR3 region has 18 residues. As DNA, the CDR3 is TGTGCCAGCAGCTTAGGCCGAAAGAGGGAGCCCGGCACAGATACGCAGTATTTT. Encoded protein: CASSLGRKREPGTDTQYF.

In nucleotides, the CDR3 is TGTGCCAGCAGCCGGACAGGGCTGAACATTCAGTACTTC. Translating it yields CASSRTGLNIQYF. The chain carries TRBV13 and TRBJ2-4; the match to TRBD1 covers 8 bases. The V segment lost 5 bases and the J segment 7 bases; nucleotides outside the gene matches: 4. CDR1 and CDR2 from the germline V gene are PRHDT and FYEKMQ (reference sequence). The CDR3 extends over 13 amino acids.

The CDR3 nucleotides are TGTGCCAGCAGCGTAGAGAGCGGGAGAGGAGAGACCCAGTACTTC. Protein: CASSVESGRGETQYF. The chain is built from TRBV9 and TRBJ2-5, with 8 bases fitting TRBD2. The CDR3 extends over 15 amino acids. V was pared by 0 bases and J by 4 bases, with 5 bases of the junction left unmatched. Germline V gene sequence: CDR1 SGDLS, CDR2 YYNGEE. The full variable domain, rest sourced from reference TRBV9 and TRBJ2-5, is DSGVTQTPKHLITATGQRVTLRCSPRSGDLSVYWYQQSLDQGLQFLIQYYNGEERAKGNILERFSAQQFPDLHSELNLSSLELGDSALYFCASSVESGRGETQYFGPGTRLLVL.

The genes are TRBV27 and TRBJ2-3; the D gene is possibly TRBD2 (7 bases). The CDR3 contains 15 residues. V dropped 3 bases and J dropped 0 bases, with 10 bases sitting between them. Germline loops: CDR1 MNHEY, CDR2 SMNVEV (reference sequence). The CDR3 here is CASSFRGASTDTQYF. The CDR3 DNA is TGTGCCAGCAGTTTCCGGGGGGCGAGCACAGATACGCAGTATTTT.

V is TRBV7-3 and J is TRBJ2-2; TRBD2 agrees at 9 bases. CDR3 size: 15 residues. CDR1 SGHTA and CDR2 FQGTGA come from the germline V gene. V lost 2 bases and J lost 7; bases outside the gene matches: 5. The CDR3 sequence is CASSLAGGQGGELFF. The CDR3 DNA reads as TGTGCCAGCAGCTTAGCGGGGGGGCAAGGCGGGGAGCTGTTTTTT.

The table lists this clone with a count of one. CDR3 in DNA: TGTGCCAGCTCAGCCGGACAGGGGAGTAATTCACCCCTCCACTTT. Translation gives CASSAGQGSNSPLHF. This chain uses TRBV18 with TRBJ1-6; 9 bases fit TRBD1. Trimming took 5 bases from V and 6 from J; bases not matched to a gene: 5. The germline V gene encodes CDR1 KGHSH and CDR2 LQKENI. The length of the CDR3 is 15 residues.

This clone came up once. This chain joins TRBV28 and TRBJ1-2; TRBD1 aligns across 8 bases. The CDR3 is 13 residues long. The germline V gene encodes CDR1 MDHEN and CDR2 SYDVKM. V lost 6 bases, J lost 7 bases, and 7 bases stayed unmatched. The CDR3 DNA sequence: TGTGCCAGCAGACTGGACAGGGTGGGTGGCTACACCTTC. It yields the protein CASRLDRVGGYTF.

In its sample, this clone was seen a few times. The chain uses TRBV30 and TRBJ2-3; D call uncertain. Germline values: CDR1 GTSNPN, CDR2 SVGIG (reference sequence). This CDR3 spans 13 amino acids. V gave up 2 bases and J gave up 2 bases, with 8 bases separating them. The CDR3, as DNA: TGTGCCTGGAGTCCGGGTTTCACAGATACGCAGTATTTT. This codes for CAWSPGFTDTQYF.

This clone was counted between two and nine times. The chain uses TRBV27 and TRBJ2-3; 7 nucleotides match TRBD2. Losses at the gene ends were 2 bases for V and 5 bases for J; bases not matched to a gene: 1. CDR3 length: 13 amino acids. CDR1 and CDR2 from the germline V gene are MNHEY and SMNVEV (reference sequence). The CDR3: CASSLTGGDTQYF. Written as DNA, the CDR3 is TGTGCCAGCAGTTTAACGGGGGGAGATACGCAGTATTTT.

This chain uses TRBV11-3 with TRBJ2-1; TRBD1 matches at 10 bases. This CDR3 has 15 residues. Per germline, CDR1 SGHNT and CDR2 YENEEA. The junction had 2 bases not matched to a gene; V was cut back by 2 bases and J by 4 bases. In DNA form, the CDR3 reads TGTGCCAGCAGCTTAATGGGACAGGGGTACAATGAGCAGTTCTTC. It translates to CASSLMGQGYNEQFF.

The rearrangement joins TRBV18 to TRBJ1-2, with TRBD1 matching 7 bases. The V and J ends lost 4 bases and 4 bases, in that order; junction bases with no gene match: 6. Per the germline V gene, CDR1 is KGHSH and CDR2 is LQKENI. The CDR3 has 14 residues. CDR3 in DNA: TGTGCCAGCTCACTCGGACAGGTGCTCTATGGCTACACCTTC. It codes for CASSLGQVLYGYTF.

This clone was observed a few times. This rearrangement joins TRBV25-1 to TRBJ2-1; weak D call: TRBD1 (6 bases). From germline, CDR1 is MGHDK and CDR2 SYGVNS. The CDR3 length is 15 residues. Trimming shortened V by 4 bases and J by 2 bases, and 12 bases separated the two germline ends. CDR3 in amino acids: CASSAVTGTYNEQFF. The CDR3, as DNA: TGTGCCAGCAGTGCAGTTACAGGGACCTACAATGAGCAGTTCTTC.

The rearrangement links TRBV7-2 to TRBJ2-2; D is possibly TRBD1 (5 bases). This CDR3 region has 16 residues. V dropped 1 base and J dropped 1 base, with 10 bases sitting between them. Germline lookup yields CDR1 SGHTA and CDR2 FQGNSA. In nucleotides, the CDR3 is TGTGCCAGCAGCTTAGAGGCAGGGAAGAACACCGGGGAGCTGTTTTTT. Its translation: CASSLEAGKNTGELFF.

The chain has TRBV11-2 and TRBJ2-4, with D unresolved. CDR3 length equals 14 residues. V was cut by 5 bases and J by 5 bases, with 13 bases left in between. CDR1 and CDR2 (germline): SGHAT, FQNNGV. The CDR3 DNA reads TGTGCCAGCAGCCTGCGGAGAAGTCAAAACATTCAGTACTTC. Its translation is CASSLRRSQNIQYF.

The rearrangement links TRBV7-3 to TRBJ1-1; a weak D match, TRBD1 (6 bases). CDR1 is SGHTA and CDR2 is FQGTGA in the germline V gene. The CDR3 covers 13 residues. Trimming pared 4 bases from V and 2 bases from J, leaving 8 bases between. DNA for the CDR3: TGTGCCAGCAGCTCACAGGGTAACACTGAAGCTTTCTTT. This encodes CASSSQGNTEAFF. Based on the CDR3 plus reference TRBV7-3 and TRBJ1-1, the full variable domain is GAGVSQTPSNKVTEKGKYVELRCDPISGHTALYWYRQSLGQGPEFLIYFQGTGAADDSGLPNDRFFAVRPEGSVSTLKIQRTERGDSAVYLCASSSQGNTEAFFGQGTRLTVV.

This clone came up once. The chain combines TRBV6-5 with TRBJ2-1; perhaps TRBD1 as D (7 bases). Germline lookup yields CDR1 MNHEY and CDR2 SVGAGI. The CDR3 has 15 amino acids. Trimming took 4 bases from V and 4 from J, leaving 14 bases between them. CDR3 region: CASSFSQGGYNEQFF. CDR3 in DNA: TGTGCCAGCAGTTTTTCGCAGGGGGGTTACAATGAGCAGTTCTTC.

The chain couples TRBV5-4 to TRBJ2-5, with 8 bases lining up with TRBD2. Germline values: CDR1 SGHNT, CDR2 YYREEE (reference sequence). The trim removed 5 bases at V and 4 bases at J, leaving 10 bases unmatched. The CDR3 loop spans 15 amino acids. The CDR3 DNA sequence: TGTGCCAGCAGAACTACCGGGGGGGCATCAGAGACCCAGTACTTC. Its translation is CASRTTGGASETQYF.

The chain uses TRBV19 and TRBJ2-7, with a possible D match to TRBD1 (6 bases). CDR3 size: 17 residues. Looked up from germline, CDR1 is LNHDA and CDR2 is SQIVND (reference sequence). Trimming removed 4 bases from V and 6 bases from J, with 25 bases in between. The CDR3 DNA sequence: TGTGCCAGTAGTACATATGGGAACCGGGACAAAGTACGCGAGCAGTACTTC. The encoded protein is CASSTYGNRDKVREQYF.

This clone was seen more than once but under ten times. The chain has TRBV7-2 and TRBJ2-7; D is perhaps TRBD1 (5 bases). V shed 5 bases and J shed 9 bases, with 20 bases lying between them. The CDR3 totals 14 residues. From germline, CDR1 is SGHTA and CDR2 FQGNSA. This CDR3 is CASSQEGRVRPQYF. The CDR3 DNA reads TGTGCCAGCAGCCAGGAAGGCAGGGTTCGACCGCAGTACTTC.

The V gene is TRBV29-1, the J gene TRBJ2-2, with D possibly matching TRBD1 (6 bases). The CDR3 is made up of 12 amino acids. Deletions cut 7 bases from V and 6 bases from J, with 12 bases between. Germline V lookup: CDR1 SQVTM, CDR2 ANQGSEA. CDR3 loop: CSAHRAAGELFF. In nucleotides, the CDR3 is TGCAGCGCGCACAGGGCCGCCGGGGAGCTGTTTTTT.

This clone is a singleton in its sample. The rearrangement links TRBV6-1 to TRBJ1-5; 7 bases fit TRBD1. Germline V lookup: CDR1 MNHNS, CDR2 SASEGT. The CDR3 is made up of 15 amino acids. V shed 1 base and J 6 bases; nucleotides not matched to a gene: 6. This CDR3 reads CASSEGDSFLQPQHF. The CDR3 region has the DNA TGTGCCAGCAGTGAAGGGGACAGTTTTCTTCAGCCCCAGCATTTT.

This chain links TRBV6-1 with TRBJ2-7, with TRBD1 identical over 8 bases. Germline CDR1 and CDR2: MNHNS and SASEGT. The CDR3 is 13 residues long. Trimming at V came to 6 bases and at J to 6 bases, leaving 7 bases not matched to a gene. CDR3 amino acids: CASRWDRWVEQYF. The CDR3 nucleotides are TGTGCCAGCAGGTGGGACAGGTGGGTCGAGCAGTACTTC.

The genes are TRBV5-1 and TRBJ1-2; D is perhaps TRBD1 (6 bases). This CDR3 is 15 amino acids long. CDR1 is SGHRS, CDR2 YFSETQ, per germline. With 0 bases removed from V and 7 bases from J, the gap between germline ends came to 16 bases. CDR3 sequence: CASSLAFGGSGGYTF. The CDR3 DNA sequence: TGCGCCAGCAGCTTGGCTTTTGGGGGCTCCGGTGGCTACACCTTC.

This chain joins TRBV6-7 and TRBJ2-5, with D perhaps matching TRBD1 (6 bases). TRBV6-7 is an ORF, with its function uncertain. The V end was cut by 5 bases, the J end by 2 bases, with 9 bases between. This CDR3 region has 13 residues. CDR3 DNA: TGTGCCAGCAGTGGGACAATTCAAGAGACCCAGTACTTC. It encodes CASSGTIQETQYF.

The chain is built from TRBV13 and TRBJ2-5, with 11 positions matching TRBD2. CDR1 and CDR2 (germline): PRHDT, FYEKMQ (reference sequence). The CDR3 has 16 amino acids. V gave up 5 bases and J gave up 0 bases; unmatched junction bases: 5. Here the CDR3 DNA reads TGTGCCAGCAGCCCCATGGGACTAGCGGACCAAGAGACCCAGTACTTC. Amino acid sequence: CASSPMGLADQETQYF.

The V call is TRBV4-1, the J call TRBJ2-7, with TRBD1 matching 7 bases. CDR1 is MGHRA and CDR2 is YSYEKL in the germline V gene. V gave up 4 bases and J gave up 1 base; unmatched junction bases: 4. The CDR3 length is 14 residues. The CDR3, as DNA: TGCGCCAGCAGCCCTGGGACAGCGTCCTACGAGCAGTACTTC. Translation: CASSPGTASYEQYF.

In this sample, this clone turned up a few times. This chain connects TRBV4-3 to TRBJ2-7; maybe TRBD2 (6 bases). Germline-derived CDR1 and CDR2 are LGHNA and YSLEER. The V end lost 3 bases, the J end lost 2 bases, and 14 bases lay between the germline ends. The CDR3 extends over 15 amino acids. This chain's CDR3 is CASSQGGAGTYEQYF. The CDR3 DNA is TGCGCCAGCAGCCAGGGCGGGGCTGGGACCTACGAGCAGTACTTC.

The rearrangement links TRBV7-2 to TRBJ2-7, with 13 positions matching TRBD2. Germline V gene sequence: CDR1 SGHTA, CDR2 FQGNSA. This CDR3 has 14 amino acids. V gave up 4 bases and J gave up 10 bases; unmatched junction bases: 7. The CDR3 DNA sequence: TGTGCCAGCAGCTACGGGACTAGCGGGACTTTACAGTACTTC. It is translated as CASSYGTSGTLQYF.